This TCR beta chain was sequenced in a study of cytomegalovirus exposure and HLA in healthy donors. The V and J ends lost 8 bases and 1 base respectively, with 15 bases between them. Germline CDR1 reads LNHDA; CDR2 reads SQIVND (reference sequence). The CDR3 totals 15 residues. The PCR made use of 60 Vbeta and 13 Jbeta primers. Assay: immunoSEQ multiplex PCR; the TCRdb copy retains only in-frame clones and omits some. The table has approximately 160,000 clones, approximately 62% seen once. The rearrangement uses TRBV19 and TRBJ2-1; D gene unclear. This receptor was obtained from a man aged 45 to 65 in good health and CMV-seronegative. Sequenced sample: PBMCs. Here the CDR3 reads CASGRALSSYNEQFF. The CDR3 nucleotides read TGTGCCAGTGGGCGAGCTTTGAGTTCCTACAATGAGCAGTTCTTC.